The T cell receptor (beta chain) under discussion was sequenced for a study of identical twins. TCRdb independently ran MiXCR on the 5' RACE reads; one entry per CDR3 protein. The sample yields some 500,000 distinct CDR3 sequences, around 9.6% seen once. This CDR3 spans 13 amino acids. Germline V gene lookup returns CDR1 SQVTM and CDR2 ANQGSEA. V lost 7 bases and J lost 5, with 17 bases in between. Notes on the study in general: In zero-insertion analyses, partial confounding could arise from invariant MAIT and iNKT cells.

As for this clonotype: Antigen specificity is unknown.

These data were likewise used in another study, on yellow fever vaccine responses in identical twins. Turning to that study: The authors reported partly convergent, partly personalized vaccine responses in identical twins.

The TCR sequence derives from a woman in her late teens or twenties in good health. Sequenced sample: PBMCs. The V and J genes are TRBV29-1 and TRBJ2-5; perhaps TRBD1 as D (6 bases). As DNA, the CDR3 is TGCAGCGCCTGGCAGGGGTCAGGGGAGACCCAGTACTTC. Translated: CSAWQGSGETQYF. Looking up the rest from reference TRBV29-1 and TRBJ2-5 gives the full variable domain: SAVISQKPSRDICQRGTSLTIQCQVDSQVTMMFWYRQQPGQSLTLIATANQGSEATYESGFVIDKFPISRPNLTFSTLTVSNMSPEDSSIYLCSAWQGSGETQYFGPGTRLLVL.